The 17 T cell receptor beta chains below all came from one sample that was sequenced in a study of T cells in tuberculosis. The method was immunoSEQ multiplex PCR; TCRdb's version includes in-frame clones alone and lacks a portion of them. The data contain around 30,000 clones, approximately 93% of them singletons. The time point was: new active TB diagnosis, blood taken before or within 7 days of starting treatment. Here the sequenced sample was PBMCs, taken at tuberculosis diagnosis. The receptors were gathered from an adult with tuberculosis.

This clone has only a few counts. CDR3 protein: CASGRLSEQYF. DNA of the CDR3: TGTGCCAGCGGTCGACTGAGCGAGCAGTACTTC. The chain uses TRBV25-1 and TRBJ2-7, with D hard to call. This CDR3 region has 11 residues. Germline V gene lookup returns CDR1 MGHDK and CDR2 SYGVNS. With 8 bases removed from V and 6 bases from J, the gap between germline ends came to 11 bases.

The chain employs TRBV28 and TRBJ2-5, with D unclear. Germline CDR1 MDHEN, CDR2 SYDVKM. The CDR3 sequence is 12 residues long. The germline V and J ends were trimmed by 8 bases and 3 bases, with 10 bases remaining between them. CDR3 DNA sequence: TGTGCCAGCCACGGCACAGAAGAGACCCAGTACTTC. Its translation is CASHGTEETQYF.

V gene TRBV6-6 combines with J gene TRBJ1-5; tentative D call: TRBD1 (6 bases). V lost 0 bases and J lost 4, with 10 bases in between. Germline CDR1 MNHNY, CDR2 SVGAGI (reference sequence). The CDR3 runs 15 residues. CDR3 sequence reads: CASSYSTQGNQPQHF. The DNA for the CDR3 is TGTGCCAGCAGTTACTCAACTCAGGGGAATCAGCCCCAGCATTTT.

Written as DNA, the CDR3 is TGTGCCAGCAGCTTCAGACTCGGACAGGGCGCCTACAATGAGCAGTTCTTC. Its protein is CASSFRLGQGAYNEQFF. The chain recombines TRBV11-1 with TRBJ2-1, with 8 nucleotides matching TRBD1. Trimming cost V 3 bases and J 2 bases; bases outside gene matches: 9. This CDR3 region has 17 residues. Germline CDR1 is SGHAT and CDR2 is FQDESV (reference sequence).

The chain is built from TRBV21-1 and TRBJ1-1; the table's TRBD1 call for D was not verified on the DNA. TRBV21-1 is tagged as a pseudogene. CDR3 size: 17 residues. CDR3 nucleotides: TGTGCCAGCAGCAAAGTGACTCCCCGACAGGGGAACACTGAAGCTTTCTTT. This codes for CASSKVTPRQGNTEAFF.

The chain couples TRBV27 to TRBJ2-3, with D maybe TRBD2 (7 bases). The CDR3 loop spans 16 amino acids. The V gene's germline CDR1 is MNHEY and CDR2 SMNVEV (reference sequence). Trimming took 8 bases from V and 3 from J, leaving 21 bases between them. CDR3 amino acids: CASGGLAAKGTDTQYF. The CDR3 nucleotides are TGTGCCAGCGGGGGGCTAGCGGCTAAAGGGACAGATACGCAGTATTTT.

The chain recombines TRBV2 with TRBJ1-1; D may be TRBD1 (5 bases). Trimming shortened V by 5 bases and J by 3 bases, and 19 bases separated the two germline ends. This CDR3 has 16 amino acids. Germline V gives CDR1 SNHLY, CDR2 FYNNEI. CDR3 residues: CASSLPGGRTDTEAFF. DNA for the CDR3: TGTGCCAGCAGTCTCCCCGGGGGGAGGACGGACACTGAAGCTTTCTTT.

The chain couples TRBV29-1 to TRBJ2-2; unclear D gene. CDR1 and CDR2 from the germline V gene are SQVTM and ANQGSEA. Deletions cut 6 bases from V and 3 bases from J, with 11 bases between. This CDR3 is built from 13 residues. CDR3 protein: CSVQPQYTGELFF. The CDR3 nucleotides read TGCAGCGTACAGCCTCAGTACACCGGGGAGCTGTTTTTT.

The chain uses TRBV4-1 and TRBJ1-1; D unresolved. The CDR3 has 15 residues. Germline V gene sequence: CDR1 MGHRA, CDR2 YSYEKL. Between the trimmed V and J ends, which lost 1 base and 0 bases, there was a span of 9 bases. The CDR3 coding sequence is TGCGCCAGCAGCCAAGTCGGACTTCTGAACACTGAAGCTTTCTTT. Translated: CASSQVGLLNTEAFF.

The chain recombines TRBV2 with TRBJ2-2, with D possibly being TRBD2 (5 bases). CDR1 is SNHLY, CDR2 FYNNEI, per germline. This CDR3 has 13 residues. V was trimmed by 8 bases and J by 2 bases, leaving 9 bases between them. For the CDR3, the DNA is TGTGCCAGCTGGACGGGAAACACCGGGGAGCTGTTTTTT. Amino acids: CASWTGNTGELFF.

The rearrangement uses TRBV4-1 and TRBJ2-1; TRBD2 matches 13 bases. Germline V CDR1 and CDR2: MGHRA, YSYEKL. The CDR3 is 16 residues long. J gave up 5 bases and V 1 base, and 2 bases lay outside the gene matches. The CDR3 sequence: CASSQGTSGSHNEQFF. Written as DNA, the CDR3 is TGCGCCAGCAGCCAAGGGACTAGCGGGAGCCACAATGAGCAGTTCTTC.

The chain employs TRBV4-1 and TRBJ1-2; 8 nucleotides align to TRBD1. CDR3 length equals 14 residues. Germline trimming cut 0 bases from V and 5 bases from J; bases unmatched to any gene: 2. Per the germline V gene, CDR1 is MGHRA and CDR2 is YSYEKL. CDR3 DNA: TGCGCCAGCAGCCAAGAGAGGACAGGGTATGGCTACACCTTC. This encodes CASSQERTGYGYTF.

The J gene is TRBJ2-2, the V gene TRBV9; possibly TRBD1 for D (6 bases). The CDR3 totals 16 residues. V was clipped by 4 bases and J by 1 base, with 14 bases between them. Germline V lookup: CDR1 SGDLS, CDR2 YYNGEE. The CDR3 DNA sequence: TGTGCCAGCAGCCCCGACTCACAGGGGAACACCGGGGAGCTGTTTTTT. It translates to CASSPDSQGNTGELFF.

CDR3 sequence (DNA): TGCGCCAGTAGTTGGACAGACGAAGATGAGCAGTTCTTC. It encodes CASSWTDEDEQFF. The chain carries TRBV5-1 and TRBJ2-1, with D maybe TRBD1 (6 bases). Germline values: CDR1 SGHRS, CDR2 YFSETQ. The CDR3 sequence is 13 residues long. Trimming left V 8 bases short and J 8 bases short, with 17 bases between.

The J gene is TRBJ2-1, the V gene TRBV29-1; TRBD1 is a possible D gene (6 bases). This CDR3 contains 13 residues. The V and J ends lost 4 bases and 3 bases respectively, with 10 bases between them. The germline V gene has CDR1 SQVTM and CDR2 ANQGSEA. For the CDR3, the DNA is TGCAGCGTTGGGGCAGGGGTCTACAATGAGCAGTTCTTC. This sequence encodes CSVGAGVYNEQFF.

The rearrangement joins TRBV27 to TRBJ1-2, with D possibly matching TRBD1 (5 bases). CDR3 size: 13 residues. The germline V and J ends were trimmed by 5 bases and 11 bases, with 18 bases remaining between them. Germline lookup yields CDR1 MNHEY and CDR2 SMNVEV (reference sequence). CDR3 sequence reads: CASSPSSRGVYTF. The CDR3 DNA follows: TGTGCCAGCAGTCCCTCCTCCCGGGGGGTATACACCTTC.

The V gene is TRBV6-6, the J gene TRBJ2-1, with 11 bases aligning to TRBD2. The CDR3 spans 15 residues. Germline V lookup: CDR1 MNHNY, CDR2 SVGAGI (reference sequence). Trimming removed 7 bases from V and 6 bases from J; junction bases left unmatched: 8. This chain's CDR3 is CASTEGTSGLNEQFF. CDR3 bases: TGTGCCAGCACCGAAGGGACTAGCGGCCTCAATGAGCAGTTCTTC.